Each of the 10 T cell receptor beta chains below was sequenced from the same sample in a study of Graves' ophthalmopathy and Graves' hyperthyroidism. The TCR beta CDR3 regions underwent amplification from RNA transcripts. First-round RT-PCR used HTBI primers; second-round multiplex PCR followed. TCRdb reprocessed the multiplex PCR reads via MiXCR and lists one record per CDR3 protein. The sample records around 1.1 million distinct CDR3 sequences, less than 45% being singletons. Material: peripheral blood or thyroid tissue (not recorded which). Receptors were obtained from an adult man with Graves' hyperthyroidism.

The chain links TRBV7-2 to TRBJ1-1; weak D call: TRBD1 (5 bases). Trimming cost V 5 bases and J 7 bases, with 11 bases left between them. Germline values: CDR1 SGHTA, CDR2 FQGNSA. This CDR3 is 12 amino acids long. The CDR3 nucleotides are TGTGCCAGCAGCGATCCAGGGATTGAAGCTTTCTTT. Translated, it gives CASSDPGIEAFF.

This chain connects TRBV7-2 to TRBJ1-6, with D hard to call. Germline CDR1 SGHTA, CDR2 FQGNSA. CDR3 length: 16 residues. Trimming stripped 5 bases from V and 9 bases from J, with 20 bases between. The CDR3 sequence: CASSLRPVLGSSPLHF. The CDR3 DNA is TGTGCCAGCAGCCTAAGGCCGGTCCTCGGGTCTTCACCCCTCCACTTT.

This CDR3 reads CASSPVQGGEETQYF. As DNA, the CDR3 is TGTGCCAGCAGCCCCGTGCAGGGGGGAGAAGAGACCCAGTACTTC. V is TRBV4-2 and J is TRBJ2-5, with D tentatively TRBD1 (7 bases). This CDR3 region has 15 residues. Trimming took off 4 bases at V and 3 bases at J, with 15 bases between the two ends. Looked up from germline, CDR1 is LGHNA and CDR2 is YNFKEQ.

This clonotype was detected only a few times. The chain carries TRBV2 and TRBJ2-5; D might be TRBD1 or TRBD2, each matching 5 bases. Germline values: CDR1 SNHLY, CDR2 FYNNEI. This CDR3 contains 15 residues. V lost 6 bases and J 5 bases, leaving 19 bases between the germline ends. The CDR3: CASRAGTEAFETQYF. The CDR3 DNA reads TGTGCCAGCAGGGCCGGGACGGAGGCATTCGAGACCCAGTACTTC.

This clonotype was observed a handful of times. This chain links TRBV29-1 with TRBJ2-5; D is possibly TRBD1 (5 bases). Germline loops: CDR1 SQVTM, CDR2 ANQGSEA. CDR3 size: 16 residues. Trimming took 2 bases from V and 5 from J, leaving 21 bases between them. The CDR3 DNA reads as TGCAGCGTTGAATCGGGCTTAGCAGGGTATGGGGAGACCCAGTACTTC. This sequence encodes CSVESGLAGYGETQYF.

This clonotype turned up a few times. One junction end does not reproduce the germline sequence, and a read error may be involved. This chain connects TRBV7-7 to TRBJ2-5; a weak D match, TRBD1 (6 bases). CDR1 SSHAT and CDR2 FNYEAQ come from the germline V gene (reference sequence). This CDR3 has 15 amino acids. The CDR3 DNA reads TGTGCTAGCAGCTCCTTCATGGGGGCACAAGAGACCCAGTACTTC. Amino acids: CASSSFMGAQETQYF.

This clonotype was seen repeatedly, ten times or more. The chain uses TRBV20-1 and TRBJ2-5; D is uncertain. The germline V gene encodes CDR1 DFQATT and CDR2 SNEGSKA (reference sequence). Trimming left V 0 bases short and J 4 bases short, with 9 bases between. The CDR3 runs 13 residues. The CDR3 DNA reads TGCAGTGCTAGAGAAGATAGGAGAGAGACCCAGTACTTC. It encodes CSAREDRRETQYF.

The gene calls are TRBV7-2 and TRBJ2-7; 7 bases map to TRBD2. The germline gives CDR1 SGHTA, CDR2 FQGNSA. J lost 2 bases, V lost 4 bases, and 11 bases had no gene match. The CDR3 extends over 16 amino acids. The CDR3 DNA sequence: TGTGCCAGCAGCTACCTAGCGGCAGTCCATACCTACGAGCAGTACTTC. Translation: CASSYLAAVHTYEQYF.

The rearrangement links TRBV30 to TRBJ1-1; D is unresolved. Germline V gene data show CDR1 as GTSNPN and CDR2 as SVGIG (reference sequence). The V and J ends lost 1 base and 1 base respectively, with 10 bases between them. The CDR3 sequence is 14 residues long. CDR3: CAWSGATQNTEAFF. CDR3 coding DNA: TGTGCCTGGAGTGGGGCCACTCAGAACACTGAAGCTTTCTTT.

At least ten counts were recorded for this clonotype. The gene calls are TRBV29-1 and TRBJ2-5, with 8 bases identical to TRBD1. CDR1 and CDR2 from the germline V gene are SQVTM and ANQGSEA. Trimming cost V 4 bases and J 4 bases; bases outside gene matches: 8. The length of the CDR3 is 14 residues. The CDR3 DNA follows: TGCAGCGTTGCACGACAGGGGTTGTTAGAGACCCAGTACTTC. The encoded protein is CSVARQGLLETQYF.